A selection of T cell receptor beta chains follows, all from one sample in a study of T cells in Graves' hyperthyroidism and ophthalmopathy. TCRdb reanalysed the multiplex PCR reads using MiXCR and keeps one entry per CDR3 protein. The sample has 100,000 to 130,000 distinct CDR3 sequences, about 17% seen once; the top ten hold roughly 40%. The sequencing input was blood. Source of these receptors: a woman aged 50 to 60 with Graves' hyperthyroidism. Both conserved end residues are part of each CDR3. Each record gives: clone size, J gene, V gene, D gene, CDR3 protein, CDR3 DNA. The D gene is left open where the match is weak. Clone size is shown for a subset of rows, as once, few, many or a class of expanded clone.

many TRBJ1-6 TRBV7-2 NA CASSFQGYNSPLHF TGTGCCAGCAGCTTTCAGGGCTATAATTCACCCCTCCACTTT
many TRBJ2-1 TRBV2 NA CASHRGLGYNEQFF TGTGCCAGCCACAGGGGACTAGGGTACAATGAGCAGTTCTTC
many TRBJ2-2 TRBV6-2/TRBV6-3 TRBD2 CASSWRREGTGELFF TGTGCCAGCAGTTGGCGGCGGGAGGGTACCGGGGAGCTGTTTTTT
NA TRBJ2-1 TRBV6-5 NA CASSYGSYEQFF TGTGCCAGCAGTTATGGCAGCTACGAGCAGTTCTTC
many TRBJ2-5 TRBV20-1 NA CSARDARGAGQETQYF TGCAGTGCTAGAGATGCCAGGGGCGCCGGCCAAGAGACCCAGTACTTC
many TRBJ2-6 TRBV6-1 NA CASTPRFSGANVLTF TGTGCCAGCACCCCGAGGTTCTCTGGGGCCAACGTCCTGACTTTC
many TRBJ2-2 TRBV28 NA CASSFSSRNTGELFF TGTGCCAGCAGTTTCAGTAGCCGGAACACCGGGGAGCTGTTTTTT
few TRBJ2-1 TRBV2 TRBD1 CASSPGTGGTYNEQFF TGTGCCAGCAGTCCCGGGACAGGGGGCACCTACAATGAGCAGTTCTTC
many TRBJ1-2 TRBV7-8 TRBD1 CASSLAWTGVGGYTF TGTGCCAGCAGCTTAGCCTGGACAGGGGTCGGTGGCTACACCTTC
many TRBJ2-7 TRBV6-1 NA CASSSSNSYEQYF TGTGCCAGCAGTTCTTCTAACTCCTACGAGCAGTACTTC
few TRBJ2-1 TRBV19 TRBD2 CASSIARLAGSNEQFF TGTGCCAGTAGTATAGCTCGACTAGCGGGATCCAATGAGCAGTTCTTC
many TRBJ1-6 TRBV27 NA CASSLALDSAYNSPLHF TGTGCCAGCAGTTTAGCCCTGGACAGCGCATATAATTCACCCCTCCACTTT
many TRBJ1-2 TRBV5-1 NA CASSLAFGAGYTF TGCGCCAGCAGCTTGGCCTTCGGGGCTGGCTACACCTTC
few TRBJ2-2 TRBV10-3 TRBD2 CAISEKREGRTGELFF TGTGCCATCAGTGAGAAGCGGGAGGGCCGGACCGGGGAGCTGTTTTTT
many TRBJ2-3 TRBV7-9 NA CASSGLPDTQYF TGTGCCAGCAGCGGACTCCCAGATACGCAGTATTTT
NA TRBJ2-1 TRBV7-2 TRBD2 CASSLRREVGQFF TGTGCCAGCAGCTTAAGGCGGGAGGTTGGGCAGTTCTTC
NA TRBJ2-2 TRBV27 NA CASSLLGAGELFF TGTGCCAGCAGTTTATTGGGGGCCGGGGAGCTGTTTTTT
few TRBJ1-5 TRBV28 TRBD1 CASSLTGRVLTHF TGTGCCAGCAGTCTGACAGGGCGGGTGCTAACGCATTTT
NA TRBJ2-5 TRBV24-1 TRBD2 CATSDALAAHETQYF TGTGCCACCAGTGACGCGCTAGCGGCGCACGAGACCCAGTACTTC
many TRBJ2-5 TRBV28 TRBD2 CARSGRGAFGGSETQYF TGTGCCAGGAGTGGGAGGGGAGCGTTTGGCGGGAGTGAGACCCAGTACTTC
NA TRBJ2-5 TRBV5-1 NA CASSPEAGTSLETQYF TGCGCCAGCAGCCCAGAGGCGGGAACTTCGTTAGAGACCCAGTACTTC
many TRBJ2-1 TRBV20-1 TRBD2 CSARTSGRASYNEQFF TGCAGTGCTAGGACTAGCGGGAGGGCCTCCTACAATGAGCAGTTCTTC
many TRBJ1-1 TRBV28 NA CASSLLQVNTEAFF TGTGCCAGCAGTTTATTACAAGTGAACACTGAAGCTTTCTTT
many TRBJ2-7 TRBV5-1 NA CASSAGGTGPYEQYF TGCGCCAGCAGCGCGGGGGGGACAGGGCCCTACGAGCAGTACTTC
NA TRBJ2-5 TRBV7-9 TRBD1 CASSSAGTVQGYF TGTGCCAGCAGCTCGGCCGGGACAGTCCAGGGGTACTTC
many TRBJ2-7 TRBV14 TRBD1 CASSQGQVYEQYF TGTGCCAGCAGCCAGGGACAGGTTTACGAGCAGTACTTC
many TRBJ2-7 TRBV28 NA CASSSSSYEQYF TGTGCCAGCAGCTCGAGCTCCTACGAGCAGTACTTC
NA TRBJ2-2 TRBV15 TRBD2 CATSRGGGNTGELFF TGTGCCACCAGCAGGGGGGGGGGGAACACCGGGGAGCTGTTTTTT
many TRBJ1-1 TRBV7-9 TRBD1 CASSSRGTDTEAFF TGTGCCAGCAGCTCCAGGGGGACGGACACTGAAGCTTTCTTT
many TRBJ2-7 TRBV20-1 TRBD2 CSATPVTSGTGQYEQYF TGCAGTGCTACCCCCGTCACTAGCGGGACAGGACAGTACGAGCAGTACTTC
NA TRBJ2-1 TRBV7-9 NA CASSPTFFEQFF TGTGCCAGCAGCCCGACATTTTTTGAGCAGTTCTTC
few TRBJ2-1 TRBV20-1 NA CSARDSSAKSGEQFF TGCAGTGCTAGAGATTCGTCGGCGAAGTCGGGTGAGCAGTTCTTC
many TRBJ2-4 TRBV4-1 TRBD1 CASSPDRDRNLLAKNIQYF TGCGCCAGCAGCCCAGACCGGGACAGGAATCTTTTAGCCAAAAACATTCAGTACTTC
many TRBJ2-1 TRBV5-1 NA CASSRDTTSDNEQFF TGCGCCAGCAGCAGGGACACCACATCAGACAATGAGCAGTTCTTC
many TRBJ1-2 TRBV12-3/TRBV12-4 TRBD1 CASSPPGQGARGGYTF TGTGCCAGCAGTCCCCCGGGACAGGGGGCGCGGGGTGGCTACACCTTC
many TRBJ1-1 TRBV27 NA CASSRLGDTEAFF TGTGCCAGCAGCCGCCTTGGGGACACTGAAGCTTTCTTT
NA TRBJ2-4 TRBV7-9 TRBD1 CASSSQGLWGKNIQYF TGTGCCAGCAGCTCACAGGGGCTTTGGGGCAAAAACATTCAGTACTTC
many TRBJ2-2 TRBV20-1 NA CSASVGGELFF TGCAGTGCTAGTGTTGGCGGGGAGCTGTTTTTT
many TRBJ1-4 TRBV5-1 NA CASSRTTGSLNEKLFF TGCGCCAGCAGCCGAACTACAGGGAGCCTTAATGAAAAACTGTTTTTT
few TRBJ1-6 TRBV5-8 NA CASSLDISYNSPLHF TGTGCCAGCAGCTTGGACATATCCTATAATTCACCCCTCCACTTT
many TRBJ2-1 TRBV7-3 NA CASRSEPASGNEQFF TGTGCCAGCCGATCGGAGCCAGCCTCGGGTAATGAGCAGTTCTTC
many TRBJ1-2 TRBV6-1 NA CASSYIGGNNYGYTF TGTGCCAGCAGTTATATCGGGGGTAATAACTATGGCTACACCTTC
many TRBJ2-5 TRBV18 NA CASSPLPGGSGETQYF TGTGCCAGCTCACCACTGCCTGGGGGCTCGGGAGAGACCCAGTACTTC